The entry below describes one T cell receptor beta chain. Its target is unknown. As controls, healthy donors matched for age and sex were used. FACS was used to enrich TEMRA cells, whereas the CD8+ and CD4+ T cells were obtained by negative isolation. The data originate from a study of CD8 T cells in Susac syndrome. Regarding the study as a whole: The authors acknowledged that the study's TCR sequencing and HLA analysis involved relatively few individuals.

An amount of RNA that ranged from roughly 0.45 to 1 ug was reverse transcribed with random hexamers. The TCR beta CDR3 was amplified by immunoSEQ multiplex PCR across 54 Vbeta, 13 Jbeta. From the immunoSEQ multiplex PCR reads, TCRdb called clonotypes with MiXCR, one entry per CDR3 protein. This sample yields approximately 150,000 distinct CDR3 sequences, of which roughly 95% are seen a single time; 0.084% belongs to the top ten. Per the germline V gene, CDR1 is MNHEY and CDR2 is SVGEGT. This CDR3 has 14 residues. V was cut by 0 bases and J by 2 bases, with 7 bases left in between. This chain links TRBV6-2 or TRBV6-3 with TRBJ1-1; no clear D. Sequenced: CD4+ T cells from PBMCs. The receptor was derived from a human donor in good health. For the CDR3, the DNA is TGTGCCAGCAGTTACTCGGCGATCAACACTGAAGCTTTCTTT. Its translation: CASSYSAINTEAFF.